Below, 19 T cell receptor beta chains from the same sample are listed, as sequenced in a study of breast tumors, draining lymph nodes, adjacent tissues. The lymph nodes were axillary draining lymph nodes from breast cancer patients. Each CDR3 protein gets one entry after TCRdb re-called the multiplex PCR reads with MiXCR. The data hold about 130,000 distinct CDR3 sequences, with approximately 21% observed a single time. Sequenced sample: axillary lymph node tissue. The source is a female donor with breast cancer. Some clones in this sample may be carry-over from other donors' samples.

This chain joins TRBV24-1 and TRBJ1-1; 9 positions match TRBD1. Unmatched junction bases numbered 3, after V lost 10 bases and J lost 4 bases. Per germline, CDR1 KGHDR and CDR2 SFDVKD. This CDR3 contains 12 residues. The CDR3, as DNA: TGTGCCACTAGGGGACAGGGCACTGAAGCTTTCTTT. Translated: CATRGQGTEAFF.

This clonotype was observed at least ten times. J is TRBJ2-3 and V is TRBV20-1; 7 bases are shared with TRBD2. Trimming removed 2 bases from V and 3 bases from J; junction bases left unmatched: 8. The CDR3 runs to 15 residues. Germline-derived CDR1 and CDR2 are DFQATT and SNEGSKA (reference sequence). Here the CDR3 reads CSARSPLAPTDTQYF. For the CDR3, the DNA is TGCAGTGCTAGATCGCCACTAGCGCCGACAGATACGCAGTATTTT.

The genes are TRBV6-1 and TRBJ2-2; D is possibly TRBD2 (7 bases). Trimming removed 2 bases from V and 4 bases from J, with 14 bases in between. Germline V gives CDR1 MNHNS, CDR2 SASEGT. This CDR3 is 16 amino acids long. CDR3 sequence (DNA): TGTGCCAGCAGTGAATTAATAGGGGGGGTCACCGGGGAGCTGTTTTTT. Translating it yields CASSELIGGVTGELFF.

In this sample, this clonotype turned up many times. CDR3 in DNA: TGTGCCAGCGGGACAGCTGGAAACACCATATATTTT. Protein: CASGTAGNTIYF. This chain joins TRBV6-5 and TRBJ1-3; 7 positions match TRBD1. With 8 bases clipped from V and 2 bases from J, the junction kept 0 bases outside the gene matches. The CDR3 has 12 amino acids. Germline V gene lookup returns CDR1 MNHEY and CDR2 SVGAGI.

This clonotype was detected a few times. The V call is TRBV6-6, the J call TRBJ2-6; 8 bases match TRBD1. CDR3 length: 17 residues. V trimming: 2 bases; J trimming: 4 bases; junction bases outside the gene matches: 7. Germline V gives CDR1 MNHNY, CDR2 SVGAGI (reference sequence). CDR3 region: CASSYLSTGAGANVLTF. CDR3 sequence (DNA): TGTGCCAGCAGTTACCTTTCGACAGGGGCCGGGGCCAACGTCCTGACTTTC.

To note about this clonotype: This clone may be a read error of a much larger clone one base away. The chain combines TRBV5-1 with TRBJ2-5; either TRBD1 or TRBD2 may fit D (5 bases each). The CDR3 loop spans 16 amino acids. Trimming cost V 3 bases and J 7 bases, with 22 bases left between them. From germline, CDR1 is SGHRS and CDR2 YFSETQ. CDR3 sequence reads: CASSSNRDASLGTQYF. The CDR3 nucleotides read TGCGCCAGCAGCTCCAACCGGGACGCTTCACTGGGGACCCAGTACTTC.

This clonotype was recorded at least ten times. The chain couples TRBV2 to TRBJ2-2, with 13 bases that match TRBD2. The CDR3 consists of 16 residues. V lost 6 bases, J lost 5 bases, and 6 bases stayed unmatched. The germline V gene has CDR1 SNHLY and CDR2 FYNNEI. DNA of the CDR3: TGTGCCAGCAGAAGGACTAGCGGGAGATGGACCGGGGAGCTGTTTTTT. It codes for CASRRTSGRWTGELFF.

This clonotype was seen repeatedly, ten times or more. The chain joins TRBV6-6 to TRBJ1-5; the D gene is possibly TRBD1 (6 bases). The germline V and J ends were trimmed by 5 bases and 3 bases, with 20 bases remaining between them. In germline, CDR1 is MNHNY, CDR2 SVGAGI (reference sequence). The CDR3 has 17 amino acids. The CDR3 region is CASSQRSGVPNNQPQHF. The CDR3 coding sequence is TGTGCCAGCAGTCAGCGTTCAGGGGTGCCCAACAATCAGCCCCAGCATTTT.

This clonotype has at least ten counts. CDR3 nucleotide sequence: TGCGCCAGCAACTTCGTTGAAGGGGGCCGACGTGGCTACACCTTC. It yields the protein CASNFVEGGRRGYTF. The chain couples TRBV5-1 to TRBJ1-2; 7 bases line up with TRBD1. Germline V lookup: CDR1 SGHRS, CDR2 YFSETQ. The CDR3 spans 15 residues. V lost 6 bases to trimming and J lost 7 bases; unmatched junction nucleotides: 15.

The sample holds many counts of this clonotype. The chain combines TRBV4-1 with TRBJ2-1, with 11 positions matching TRBD2. This CDR3 has 16 amino acids. V gave up 4 bases and J gave up 6 bases; unmatched junction bases: 8. From germline, CDR1 is MGHRA and CDR2 YSYEKL. CDR3: CASSRFGTSGTNEQFF. The CDR3 DNA follows: TGCGCCAGCAGCCGATTCGGGACTAGCGGAACCAATGAGCAGTTCTTC.

This clonotype was counted a few times. The rearrangement joins TRBV14 to TRBJ1-3, with no clear D. V lost 3 bases, J lost 8 bases, and 11 bases lay in between. This CDR3 comprises 13 residues. Germline values: CDR1 SGHDN, CDR2 FVKESK. CDR3 sequence reads: CASSHLTRDTIYF. The DNA for the CDR3 is TGTGCCAGCAGCCACCTTACACGAGACACCATATATTTT.

The table lists this clonotype with many counts. For the CDR3, the DNA is TGTGCCAGCAGCTCACGCGGGGGGAATCAGCCCCAGCATTTT. The encoded protein is CASSSRGGNQPQHF. The chain carries TRBV7-6 and TRBJ1-5, with D possibly being TRBD1 (5 bases). V shed 4 bases and J shed 4 bases, with 11 bases lying between them. Germline values: CDR1 SGHVS, CDR2 FNYEAQ. This CDR3 region has 14 residues.

This clonotype was recorded many times. This chain connects TRBV4-1 to TRBJ2-7; the D gene is possibly TRBD2 (6 bases). V lost 2 bases and J lost 6, with 11 bases in between. Germline CDR1 MGHRA, CDR2 YSYEKL. This CDR3 has 13 amino acids. The CDR3 region is CASSQSPRGEQYF. The CDR3 DNA is TGCGCCAGCAGCCAATCCCCGCGGGGCGAGCAGTACTTC.

In its sample, this clonotype was seen many times. The V call is TRBV19, the J call TRBJ2-2; D tentatively reads TRBD1 or TRBD2 (5 bases each). Trimming took 4 bases from V and 8 from J, leaving 14 bases between them. The germline CDR1 and CDR2 sequences are LNHDA and SQIVND (reference sequence). The CDR3 sequence is 14 residues long. The CDR3: CASSRDGQGGELFF. CDR3 nucleotides: TGTGCCAGTAGTAGGGACGGGCAAGGTGGGGAGCTGTTTTTT.

This clonotype was detected ten times or more. The chain combines TRBV6-1 with TRBJ1-6; D is undetermined. Trimming removed 1 base at V and 10 bases at J, with 11 bases between. This CDR3 spans 14 amino acids. From germline, CDR1 is MNHNS and CDR2 SASEGT. The CDR3 DNA is TGTGCCAGCAGTGAAGGTCTCACGGGGTCACCCCTCCACTTT. This translates into CASSEGLTGSPLHF.

Turning to this clonotype: This could be a read error, since a much larger clone is one nucleotide away. The genes are TRBV5-1 and TRBJ2-1, with 7 bases fitting TRBD1. Germline V gene sequence: CDR1 SGHRS, CDR2 YFSETQ. The length of the CDR3 is 17 residues. In DNA, the CDR3 is TGCGCCAGCAGCTGGGCTAAGACAGGGAGCTCCTACAATGAGCAGCTCTTC. It is translated as CASSWAKTGSSYNEQLF.

This clonotype was found many times. The gene calls are TRBV14 and TRBJ2-2, with 7 bases aligning to TRBD1. The CDR3 contains 17 residues. V lost 3 bases to trimming and J lost 5 bases; unmatched junction nucleotides: 12. Germline lookup yields CDR1 SGHDN and CDR2 FVKESK. The CDR3 DNA reads as TGTGCCAGCAGCCAGCTCGACAGGGCGGTTTGGACCGGGGAGCTGTTTTTT. Its protein is CASSQLDRAVWTGELFF.

This clonotype was seen only a few times. The DNA of the CDR3 is TGTGCCAGCAGTTTCTTCGGGAGGGGGGTGACCGGGGAGCTGTTTTTT. Protein: CASSFFGRGVTGELFF. The chain couples TRBV28 to TRBJ2-2, with TRBD2 matching 8 bases. The CDR3 extends over 16 amino acids. Germline V gives CDR1 MDHEN, CDR2 SYDVKM. Trimming removed 3 bases from V and 5 bases from J; junction bases left unmatched: 8.

Ten or more counts support this clonotype. This rearrangement joins TRBV5-8 to TRBJ2-7; D gene ambiguous. Germline assignment: CDR1 SGHTS and CDR2 YDEGEE. The V and J ends lost 4 bases and 2 bases respectively, with 1 base between them. This CDR3 has 10 amino acids. The CDR3 is CASSTYEQYF. The CDR3 bases are TGTGCCAGCAGCACCTACGAGCAGTACTTC.